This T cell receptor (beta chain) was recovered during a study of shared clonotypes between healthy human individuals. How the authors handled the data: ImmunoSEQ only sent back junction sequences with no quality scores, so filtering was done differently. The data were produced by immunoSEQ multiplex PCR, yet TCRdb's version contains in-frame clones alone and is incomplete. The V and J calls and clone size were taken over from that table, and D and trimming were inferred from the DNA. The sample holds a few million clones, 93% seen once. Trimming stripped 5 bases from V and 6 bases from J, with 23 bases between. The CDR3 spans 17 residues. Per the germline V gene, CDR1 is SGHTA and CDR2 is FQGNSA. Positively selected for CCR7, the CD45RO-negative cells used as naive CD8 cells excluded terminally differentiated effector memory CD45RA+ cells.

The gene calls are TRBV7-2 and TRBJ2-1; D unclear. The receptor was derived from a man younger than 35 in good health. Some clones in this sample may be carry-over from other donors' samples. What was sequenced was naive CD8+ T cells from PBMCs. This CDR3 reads CASSVLVASWQPNEQFF. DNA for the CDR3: TGTGCCAGCAGCGTCCTCGTCGCTAGTTGGCAGCCCAATGAGCAGTTCTTC.